This T cell receptor (beta chain) was retrieved from a study of T cells in Graves' hyperthyroidism and ophthalmopathy. Newly diagnosed hyperthyroidism patients aged 18 to 65 years had disease lasting under 2 months. Uncontrolled infection, other autoimmune disease, pregnancy or lactation barred patients from enrollment. The TCR beta CDR3 regions underwent amplification using RNA transcripts as the source. TCR CDR3 underwent first-round RT-PCR with the HTBI primer set. TCRdb re-called the multiplex PCR reads through MiXCR, storing one row per CDR3 protein. The table includes about 560,000 distinct CDR3 sequences, 14% detected once. The study, taken as a whole, reports: A model using 13 V-J features told ophthalmopathy apart from stable hyperthyroidism.

This clonotype was observed many times. Its specificity is unknown. CDR1 and CDR2 (germline): SGHRS, YFSETQ. V gave up 6 bases and J gave up 2 bases, with 13 bases separating them. The CDR3 is 14 residues long. The receptor was isolated from a woman aged 40 to 49 with Graves' hyperthyroidism. The sample taken for sequencing was blood. V gene TRBV5-1 combines with J gene TRBJ2-3; tentative D call: TRBD1 (6 bases). Here the CDR3 DNA reads TGCGCCAGCACCCCGGGACAAGACACAGATACGCAGTATTTT. Encoded protein: CASTPGQDTDTQYF. The whole variable domain, remainder taken from reference TRBV5-1 and TRBJ2-3, is KAGVTQTPRYLIKTRGQQVTLSCSPISGHRSVSWYQQTPGQGLQFLFEYFSETQRNKGNFPGRFSGRQFSNSRSEMNVSTLELGDSALYLCASTPGQDTDTQYFGPGTRLTVL.